This entry describes one T cell receptor beta chain. In this sample, this clonotype turned up many times. This receptor's antigen is unknown. No much larger clonotype is one base removed from it; base qualities were not supplied. TCRdb records Illumina NovaSeq 6000 as the sequencer. TCR cDNA was made using 5'RACE template switching, a step that added a universal primer site and unique molecular identifiers. Priming for cDNA synthesis came from both the TCR alpha and TCR beta constant segments. Libraries were amplified in two PCR steps, with sample barcodes and sequencing adapters added in the second step. Sequencing of libraries was done on Illumina HiSeq 2500 (2x100 bp) or NovaSeq (2x150 bp). In the original analysis: Demultiplexing of reads and collapsing into UMI consensus sequences were performed with MIGEC, and V(D)J alignment was carried out with MiXCR. Using edgeR on replicate PBMC samples, clonotypes were called vaccine-responding if FDR was below 0.01 and the log2 fold change was above 5 up to day 15. CD4 or CD8 identity was assigned to each bulk clonotype according to whether the clonotype was present at higher abundance in the sequenced CD4 repertoire or the sequenced CD8 repertoire. TCRdb cleaned the public reads at Q25 with fastp, built clones with MiXCR and kept in-frame beta chains. Here each entry gathers all rows of one CDR3 protein and keeps the most common genes and DNA. The V and J calls were not made by the authors but by TCRdb's processing. This sample gives some 320,000 distinct CDR3 sequences in total; over 3.5% of them show up just once. The top ten constitute about 22% of the sample.

The sample belongs to a study of T cells after yellow fever vaccination (dated by TCRdb to about 2019). Study-wide context: The SMART-Seq v4 Ultra Low Input RNA kit was used to prepare libraries from fractions with low cell numbers. To follow T-cell clones before and after both primary and booster YFV17D yellow fever vaccination, bulk TCR alpha and beta repertoires underwent longitudinal sequencing. Two healthy male donors, one aged 18 to 30 and one aged 30 to 40 years, were included in the cohort. Blood was drawn at multiple timepoints before and after primary and secondary immunization, with bulk PBMC replicates and cell subsets isolated. Paper-wide results and their limitations: Because the study included only a couple of donors, the extent to which the findings can be generalized is limited. After the booster, most clones that had expanded after primary vaccination were detected again (roughly 96% of CD4 and around 88% of CD8), suggesting broad maintenance of memory. Computational filtering was needed because FACS-sorted repertoires could contain abundant contaminating clonotypes from the bulk population. The secondary T-cell response was weaker than the primary response but faster, peaking on day 5 instead of day 15. A small fraction of clonotypes showed up in both the CD4 and CD8 compartments, probably as a result of convergent recombination.

Taken with the paper, the label for treatment or condition translates to: live attenuated yellow fever vaccine strain. At every blood-draw timepoint, two biological replicates of bulk PBMCs were collected. A standard Ficoll-Paque protocol was used to isolate PBMCs from peripheral blood. TriZol was used to extract RNA from bulk PBMCs, from CD4 and CD8 fractions, and from dextramer-positive and dextramer-negative fractions. The trim is 1 base for V and 4 bases for J, with a gap of 10 bases between the germline ends. Including cysteine and phenylalanine, the CDR3 has 13 amino acids. Here the CDR3 DNA is all that survives: 39 bases in frame from base 1. Sequences DFQATT (CDR1) and SNEGSKA (CDR2) are obtained from the germline V gene (reference sequence).

This specimen was PBMCs, taken 5 days after the yellow fever booster vaccination. The source is a man aged 18 to 30 who received the YFV17D yellow fever vaccine. Recombination linked TRBV20-1 to TRBJ1-1; TRBD1 could be the D gene, as 6 bases match. The CDR3 region: CSARGGGGTEAFF. The DNA is as follows: TGCAGTGCTAGAGGAGGGGGGGGCACTGAAGCTTTCTTT.